A selection of T cell receptor beta chains follows, all from one sample in a study of molecular identifiers for immune sequencing clone quantification. TCRdb ran MiXCR on the PCR reads and lists one entry per CDR3 protein. The sample holds tens of thousands of distinct CDR3 sequences, about 23% seen once. Sequencing was performed on naive CD8+ T cells from blood, with Jurkat cell RNA spiked in. The receptors stem from a human donor in good health. Some libraries in this study had Jurkat cell RNA spiked in. Both conserved end residues are part of each CDR3. Fields, in order: D gene, V gene, J gene, clone size, CDR3 DNA, CDR3 protein. D genes are given only for firm matches. A clone size is listed for some rows: how often the clone was seen (once, few, many), or a class if it is expanded.

d_call: TRBD1
v_call: TRBV29-1
j_call: TRBJ1-1
clone_size: many
cdr3_nt: TGCAGCGGTTCCGGGACAGGGGAGAACACTGAAGCTTTCTTT
cdr3_aa: CSGSGTGENTEAFF

d_call: .
v_call: TRBV7-9
j_call: TRBJ1-2
clone_size: .
cdr3_nt: TGTGCCAGCAGCTTAGTTAGGCAGGGGCTTGGCTACACCTTC
cdr3_aa: CASSLVRQGLGYTF

d_call: TRBD1
v_call: TRBV4-3
j_call: TRBJ1-1
clone_size: many
cdr3_nt: TGCGCCAGCAGCCTAGGACAGGGGGAAGCTTTCTTT
cdr3_aa: CASSLGQGEAFF

d_call: .
v_call: TRBV24-1
j_call: TRBJ2-2
clone_size: .
cdr3_nt: TGTGCCACCAGTGACCACCCGACAGACGCGAACACCGGGGAGCTGTTTTTT
cdr3_aa: CATSDHPTDANTGELFF

d_call: .
v_call: TRBV30
j_call: TRBJ2-7
clone_size: many
cdr3_nt: TGTGCCTGGAGTGTTACTGAGCAGTACTTC
cdr3_aa: CAWSVTEQYF

d_call: .
v_call: TRBV20-1
j_call: TRBJ1-2
clone_size: few
cdr3_nt: TGCAGTGCTAGAGATCTAGGACGGGGGCTACCAAGCTATGGCTACACCTTC
cdr3_aa: CSARDLGRGLPSYGYTF

d_call: .
v_call: TRBV9
j_call: TRBJ2-2
clone_size: many
cdr3_nt: TGTGCCAGCAGCGTAGACGGCGGCGGGGAGCTGTTTTTT
cdr3_aa: CASSVDGGGELFF

d_call: .
v_call: TRBV29-1
j_call: TRBJ1-4
clone_size: many
cdr3_nt: TGCAGCGTTGAACGCGAAAAACTGTTTTTT
cdr3_aa: CSVEREKLFF

d_call: TRBD1
v_call: TRBV6-1
j_call: TRBJ2-3
clone_size: many
cdr3_nt: TGTGCCAGCAGTGAAGGACTGGGACAGGCTGTGACAGATACGCAGTATTTT
cdr3_aa: CASSEGLGQAVTDTQYF

d_call: TRBD1
v_call: TRBV5-8
j_call: TRBJ2-7
clone_size: many
cdr3_nt: TGTGCCAGCAGCAGGGTGACAGGGGGCGACGACGAGCAGTACTTC
cdr3_aa: CASSRVTGGDDEQYF

d_call: .
v_call: TRBV21-1
j_call: TRBJ1-2
clone_size: .
cdr3_nt: TGTGCCGCCAAAACTAACTATGGCTACGCCTTC
cdr3_aa: CAAKTNYGYAF

d_call: .
v_call: TRBV27
j_call: TRBJ2-5
clone_size: many
cdr3_nt: TGTGCCAGCAGTTTAAGTTCGCAGGGGCGTTTTAGGGAGACCCAGTACTTC
cdr3_aa: CASSLSSQGRFRETQYF

d_call: .
v_call: TRBV29-1
j_call: TRBJ1-1
clone_size: many
cdr3_nt: TGCAGCTCATCAACAGCCACCAACACTGAAGCTTTCTTT
cdr3_aa: CSSSTATNTEAFF

d_call: TRBD2
v_call: TRBV19
j_call: TRBJ2-7
clone_size: many
cdr3_nt: TGTGCCAGTAGTTCAGCGGGAGGGCCTTACGAGCAGTACTTC
cdr3_aa: CASSSAGGPYEQYF

d_call: .
v_call: TRBV18
j_call: TRBJ2-3
clone_size: .
cdr3_nt: TGTGCCAGCTCAGGGCAGCCAAAAAGCACAGATACGCAGTATTTT
cdr3_aa: CASSGQPKSTDTQYF

d_call: .
v_call: TRBV19
j_call: TRBJ2-5
clone_size: many
cdr3_nt: TGTGCCACCGAGGACAGTCAAGAGACCCAGTACTTC
cdr3_aa: CATEDSQETQYF

d_call: .
v_call: TRBV12-3/TRBV12-4
j_call: TRBJ1-1
clone_size: .
cdr3_nt: TGTGCCAGCACCACAGGCCCGAACACTGAAGCTTTCTTT
cdr3_aa: CASTTGPNTEAFF

d_call: .
v_call: TRBV9
j_call: TRBJ1-2
clone_size: few
cdr3_nt: TGTGCCAGCAGCGCCGGCTATGGCTACACCTTC
cdr3_aa: CASSAGYGYTF

d_call: TRBD2
v_call: TRBV13
j_call: TRBJ2-3
clone_size: many
cdr3_nt: TGTGCCAGCAGCTTTCTTAGCGGGGGAAGCACAGATACGCAGTATTTT
cdr3_aa: CASSFLSGGSTDTQYF

d_call: TRBD2
v_call: TRBV7-6
j_call: TRBJ2-3
clone_size: many
cdr3_nt: TGTGCCAGCAGCTTAGCGGCTAGCGGGGGGGCTACAGATACGCAGTATTTT
cdr3_aa: CASSLAASGGATDTQYF

d_call: TRBD2
v_call: TRBV27
j_call: TRBJ2-2
clone_size: many
cdr3_nt: TGTGCCAGCAGTTTCCTGCTAGCGGCCGGGGAGCTGTTTTTT
cdr3_aa: CASSFLLAAGELFF

d_call: .
v_call: TRBV6-5
j_call: TRBJ2-1
clone_size: many
cdr3_nt: TGTGCCAGCAGTTACCTTAGCGGTCCTCGCAGTGAGCAGTTCTTC
cdr3_aa: CASSYLSGPRSEQFF

d_call: .
v_call: TRBV20-1
j_call: TRBJ2-7
clone_size: many
cdr3_nt: TGCAGTCCTAGGATCAGCGGGTCCTACGAGCAGTACTTC
cdr3_aa: CSPRISGSYEQYF

d_call: TRBD2
v_call: TRBV13
j_call: TRBJ2-3
clone_size: .
cdr3_nt: TGTGCCAGCAGCTATGGGACTAGCGGGAGTAGGACAGATACGCTGTATTTT
cdr3_aa: CASSYGTSGSRTDTLYF

d_call: .
v_call: TRBV6-2/TRBV6-3
j_call: TRBJ2-7
clone_size: many
cdr3_nt: TGTGCCAGCAGCCCCTTGTCCTCATCCTACGAGCAGTACTTC
cdr3_aa: CASSPLSSSYEQYF

d_call: TRBD1
v_call: TRBV5-6
j_call: TRBJ1-1
clone_size: few
cdr3_nt: TGTGCCAGCAGCCCGGGACAGCGAGAGGGCACTGAAGCTTTCTTT
cdr3_aa: CASSPGQREGTEAFF

d_call: TRBD1
v_call: TRBV6-2/TRBV6-3
j_call: TRBJ2-7
clone_size: .
cdr3_nt: TGTGTCAGCAGTTACGTGGACAGGGGATTCGAGCAGTACTTC
cdr3_aa: CVSSYVDRGFEQYF

d_call: .
v_call: TRBV29-1
j_call: TRBJ2-7
clone_size: medium-sized
cdr3_nt: TGCAGCGCGGCCAGGGGTTACGAGCAGTACTTC
cdr3_aa: CSAARGYEQYF